The rows below give T cell receptor beta chains drawn from one sample of a study of lymphopenia after photon versus proton radiotherapy. TCRdb's copy holds only in-frame clones and misses some; the assay was immunoSEQ multiplex PCR. In the table there are roughly 30,000 clones, 87% of which are singletons. Specimen: peripheral blood, collected from a patient treated with proton-based radiotherapy. All receptors derive from a woman aged 55-70 years with cholangiocarcinoma. Some clones in this sample may be carry-over from other donors' samples. Both conserved end residues are part of each CDR3. A D gene is named only where the DNA matches it firmly. Expanded clones get a size class; other rows say once, few or many, or leave the size out.

.	few	TRBJ1-6	TRBV9	CASTQGRENSPLHF	TGTGCCAGCACCCAAGGACGGGAGAATTCACCCCTCCACTTT
TRBD1	once	TRBJ1-5	TRBV5-4	CASSLPGQPNQPQHF	TGTGCCAGCAGCTTGCCGGGACAGCCAAATCAGCCCCAGCATTTT
.	.	TRBJ1-2	TRBV5-1	CASSVGLGQSYGYTF	TGCGCCAGCAGCGTTGGCCTCGGACAAAGCTATGGCTACACCTTC
TRBD2	many	TRBJ2-7	TRBV13	CASSLGIAGGYEQYF	TGTGCCAGCAGCTTAGGGATAGCGGGAGGCTACGAGCAGTACTTC
.	.	TRBJ1-2	TRBV5-1	CASSTQDSLYGYTF	TGCGCCAGCAGCACACAAGACAGCCTCTATGGCTACACCTTC
.	.	TRBJ2-1	TRBV7-2	CASSFEAGRSYNEQFF	TGTGCCAGCAGCTTTGAGGCGGGGCGCTCCTACAATGAGCAGTTCTTC
.	once	TRBJ2-6	TRBV7-3	CASSLFRVSPSGANVLTF	TGTGCCAGCAGCTTATTCCGAGTCAGTCCCTCTGGGGCCAACGTCCTGACTTTC
TRBD1	.	TRBJ1-5	TRBV5-1	CASSLGAGGVEPQHF	TGCGCCAGCAGCTTGGGGGCAGGGGGCGTAGAGCCCCAGCATTTT
TRBD2	.	TRBJ2-3	TRBV7-9	CASRPGLAGADTQYF	TGTGCCAGCAGACCCGGACTAGCGGGAGCAGATACGCAGTATTTT
.	.	TRBJ1-1	TRBV7-2	CASSLTGPNTEAFF	TGTGCCAGCAGCTTGACCGGGCCCAACACTGAAGCTTTCTTT
.	.	TRBJ2-7	TRBV5-1	CASSTLTGVLEAYEQYF	TGCGCCAGCAGCACTTTAACAGGCGTACTAGAGGCCTACGAGCAGTACTTC
TRBD1	.	TRBJ1-2	TRBV15	CATSRDRPNDRGSNYGYTF	TGTGCCACCAGCAGAGATCGCCCAAACGACAGGGGCTCTAACTATGGCTACACCTTC
.	.	TRBJ1-1	TRBV13	CASSFRVNTEAFF	TGTGCCAGCAGCTTCCGTGTGAACACTGAAGCTTTCTTT
.	.	TRBJ2-7	TRBV5-4	CASSLVGGVREQYF	TGTGCCAGCAGCTTGGTCGGCGGGGTAAGGGAGCAGTACTTC
TRBD1	.	TRBJ2-2	TRBV4-1	CASSQGLPGQGGEGELFF	TGCGCCAGCAGCCAAGGCCTGCCGGGACAGGGGGGTGAGGGGGAGCTGTTTTTT
.	.	TRBJ1-6	TRBV14	CASQGELHNSPLHF	TGTGCCAGTCAAGGGGAGCTCCATAATTCACCCCTCCACTTT
.	.	TRBJ2-7	TRBV6-5	CASSYFAAQYGEQYF	TGTGCCAGCAGTTACTTCGCAGCCCAGTATGGTGAGCAGTACTTC
.	.	TRBJ2-6	TRBV6-4	CASGASSGANVLTF	TGTGCCAGCGGGGCATCCTCTGGGGCCAACGTCCTGACTTTC
.	few	TRBJ2-7	TRBV7-2	CASSLGLQSDEQYF	TGTGCCAGCAGCTTGGGCCTCCAGTCCGACGAGCAGTACTTC
TRBD1	.	TRBJ2-4	TRBV2	CASKTQGNTNIQYF	TGTGCCAGCAAAACACAGGGGAATACGAACATTCAGTACTTC
.	.	TRBJ2-4	TRBV2	CAIRLGEQYF	TGTGCCATCCGACTCGGTGAGCAGTACTTC
.	.	TRBJ1-1	TRBV20-1	CSAAENTEAFF	TGCAGTGCTGCTGAGAACACTGAAGCTTTCTTT
.	.	TRBJ2-5	TRBV21-1	CASSKKTRTRCPQETQYF	TGTGCCAGCAGCAAAAAGACTAGGACCCGATGTCCCCAAGAGACCCAGTACTTC
TRBD1	.	TRBJ2-2	TRBV7-7	CASSPRQGFGTGELFF	TGTGCTAGCAGCCCCCGACAGGGTTTCGGCACCGGGGAGCTGTTTTTT
.	.	TRBJ1-5	TRBV27	CASSTPTGNNQPQHF	TGTGCCAGCAGTACCCCGACAGGAAACAATCAGCCCCAGCATTTT
TRBD2	.	TRBJ2-1	TRBV11-2	CASSSFPSGTSLSNEQFF	TGTGCCAGCAGCTCCTTCCCGTCCGGGACTAGCCTCTCCAATGAGCAGTTCTTC
.	.	TRBJ1-2	TRBV5-6	CASSLASQHTYGYTF	TGTGCCAGCAGCTTGGCCAGCCAGCACACATATGGCTACACCTTC
.	.	TRBJ1-4	TRBV9	CASSARGRPNEKLFF	TGTGCCAGCAGCGCCCGGGGGCGCCCTAATGAAAAACTGTTTTTT
TRBD1	few	TRBJ1-2	TRBV18	CASSQTGDYGYTF	TGTGCCAGCTCCCAGACAGGGGACTATGGCTACACCTTC
.	.	TRBJ2-2	TRBV18	CASSQESNTGELFF	TGTGCCAGCTCACAGGAATCGAACACCGGGGAGCTGTTTTTT
TRBD1	.	TRBJ1-5	TRBV7-2	CASSLYGTGTAQPQHF	TGTGCCAGCAGCTTATACGGGACAGGGACTGCTCAGCCCCAGCATTTT
TRBD2	.	TRBJ2-1	TRBV10-2	CASIPLAGTYNEQFF	TGCGCCAGCATCCCACTAGCGGGGACCTACAATGAGCAGTTCTTC
.	once	TRBJ1-3	TRBV7-6	CASKETNSGNTIYF	TGTGCCAGCAAAGAAACCAACTCTGGAAACACCATATATTTT
.	.	TRBJ2-3	TRBV9	CASSVKGNRGNTQYF	TGTGCCAGCAGCGTTAAGGGCAATCGAGGGAATACGCAGTATTTT
.	.	TRBJ1-1	TRBV9	CASSNKGRGTEGRVTEAFF	TGTGCCAGCAGCAACAAGGGGCGCGGAACTGAGGGTAGGGTCACTGAAGCTTTCTTT
.	.	TRBJ1-2	TRBV7-9	CASNLQEPYGYTF	TGTGCCAGCAACCTACAGGAACCCTATGGCTACACCTTC
.	once	TRBJ1-1	TRBV5-1	CASSLGTTNTEAFF	TGCGCCAGCAGCTTGGGGACAACCAACACTGAAGCTTTCTTT
.	.	TRBJ1-1	TRBV5-1	CASSLEGQGGTEAFF	TGCGCCAGCAGCTTGGAAGGGCAGGGAGGCACTGAAGCTTTCTTT
.	.	TRBJ2-1	TRBV5-1	CASSRSNEQFF	TGCGCCAGCAGCCGGAGCAACGAGCAGTTCTTC
.	.	TRBJ1-4	TRBV5-1	CASSFPTNEKLFF	TGCGCCAGCAGCTTTCCAACTAATGAAAAACTGTTTTTT
TRBD1	.	TRBJ2-5	TRBV29-1	CSVKQGARETQYF	TGCAGCGTAAAACAGGGGGCTCGAGAGACCCAGTACTTC
TRBD1	.	TRBJ2-7	TRBV2	CASRRGTGSYEQYF	TGTGCCAGCCGACGAGGGACAGGGTCCTACGAGCAGTACTTC
TRBD1	.	TRBJ1-5	TRBV25-1	CASSGATGTYSNQPQHF	TGTGCCAGCAGTGGGGCGACAGGGACGTATAGCAATCAGCCCCAGCATTTT
TRBD2	.	TRBJ2-2	TRBV4-2	CASSHGLAGGTGELFF	TGTGCCAGCAGCCACGGGTTAGCGGGGGGTACCGGGGAGCTGTTTTTT
.	.	TRBJ2-7	TRBV27	CASSLSGGREYYEQYF	TGTGCCAGCAGTTTATCGGGTGGCAGAGAGTACTACGAGCAGTACTTC
.	once	TRBJ1-1	TRBV7-3	CASSPLVPGEAFF	TGTGCCAGCAGCCCGCTCGTCCCTGGTGAAGCTTTCTTT
.	.	TRBJ2-2	TRBV6-1	CASSRDLSYTGELFF	TGTGCCAGCAGCAGGGATCTCTCCTACACCGGGGAGCTGTTTTTT
.	.	TRBJ2-7	TRBV7-2	CASSFRGRIYEQYF	.
TRBD2	once	TRBJ2-1	TRBV9	CASSVGVSGRNEQFF	TGTGCCAGCAGCGTAGGAGTTAGCGGGAGAAATGAGCAGTTCTTC
.	.	TRBJ1-1	TRBV30	CAWSALTTANTEAFF	TGTGCCTGGAGTGCACTTACGACAGCGAACACTGAAGCTTTCTTT
TRBD2	once	TRBJ2-7	TRBV10-2	CASIGTSPYEQYF	TGCGCCAGCATCGGGACTAGCCCCTACGAGCAGTACTTC
.	.	TRBJ2-2	TRBV28	CASRGLRGGAAGELFF	TGTGCCAGCAGAGGACTTAGGGGTGGCGCGGCCGGGGAGCTGTTTTTT
.	.	TRBJ1-6	TRBV5-1	CASSLLGADSYNSPLHF	TGCGCCAGCAGCTTGTTGGGGGCAGACTCCTATAATTCACCCCTCCACTTT